Listed below are T cell receptor beta chains from one sample, sequenced in a study of Ad26.COV2.S vaccination and SARS-CoV-2 variants. Here immunoSEQ multiplex PCR was the method, and the copy in TCRdb shows in-frame clones only, minus some. The profile shows roughly 400,000 clones, about 90% of them singletons. This sample comprised peripheral blood, obtained in a trial of Ad26.COV2.S vaccine versus placebo. These receptors came from a person aged 18 to 65 who received the Ad26.COV2.S COVID-19 vaccine or a placebo. CDR3s leave out the opening cysteine and the closing phenylalanine or tryptophan. Each record gives: CDR3 protein, J gene, V gene, D gene. A D gene is named only where the DNA matches it firmly.

cdr3_aa: SVEVYLGELF; j_call: TRBJ2-2; v_call: TRBV29-1; d_call: .
cdr3_aa: ASSYVQGGWSNQPQH; j_call: TRBJ1-5; v_call: TRBV6-2/TRBV6-3; d_call: .
cdr3_aa: ASSLGTDTQY; j_call: TRBJ2-3; v_call: TRBV11-3; d_call: .
cdr3_aa: ASSPGQGAYEQY; j_call: TRBJ2-7; v_call: TRBV4-3; d_call: TRBD1
cdr3_aa: ASSTGELF; j_call: TRBJ2-2; v_call: TRBV21-1; d_call: .
cdr3_aa: ASSFGQKPSDGYT; j_call: TRBJ1-2; v_call: TRBV19; d_call: .
cdr3_aa: ASSESTGGHTIY; j_call: TRBJ1-3; v_call: TRBV6-1; d_call: .
cdr3_aa: ASRTQTMNTEAF; j_call: TRBJ1-1; v_call: TRBV7-9; d_call: .
cdr3_aa: ASSVGGGAEETQY; j_call: TRBJ2-5; v_call: TRBV9; d_call: TRBD2
cdr3_aa: ASSSADSLGSREQY; j_call: TRBJ2-7; v_call: TRBV7-2; d_call: .
cdr3_aa: ASSLGRQYNEQF; j_call: TRBJ2-1; v_call: TRBV6-5; d_call: .
cdr3_aa: ASSLGQGPRNEKLF; j_call: TRBJ1-4; v_call: TRBV7-8; d_call: .
cdr3_aa: ATSDTRQGAGSNSPLH; j_call: TRBJ1-6; v_call: TRBV24-1; d_call: TRBD1
cdr3_aa: SASLAGEKF; j_call: TRBJ2-2; v_call: TRBV20-1; d_call: TRBD2
cdr3_aa: SVESGDTQY; j_call: TRBJ2-3; v_call: TRBV29-1; d_call: .
cdr3_aa: ASSPPSGGADTQY; j_call: TRBJ2-3; v_call: TRBV18; d_call: TRBD2
cdr3_aa: ASSNSGGNEQF; j_call: TRBJ2-1; v_call: TRBV7-9; d_call: TRBD2
cdr3_aa: ASHDRTNTEAF; j_call: TRBJ1-1; v_call: TRBV19; d_call: .
cdr3_aa: ASSPVTSSYEQY; j_call: TRBJ2-7; v_call: TRBV25-1; d_call: .
cdr3_aa: ASSPYTSYEQY; j_call: TRBJ2-7; v_call: TRBV7-9; d_call: .
cdr3_aa: ASSSLWEGANQPQH; j_call: TRBJ1-5; v_call: TRBV6-5; d_call: .
cdr3_aa: ASRVGGLDYGYT; j_call: TRBJ1-2; v_call: TRBV19; d_call: .
cdr3_aa: ASSQRFNEQF; j_call: TRBJ2-1; v_call: TRBV7-8; d_call: .
cdr3_aa: ASSPDRTTGELF; j_call: TRBJ2-2; v_call: TRBV7-9; d_call: TRBD1
cdr3_aa: ASSSQGARGYT; j_call: TRBJ1-2; v_call: TRBV18; d_call: TRBD1